The clone carrying this TCR beta chain has a count of ten or more. Its antigen is unknown. This sample was taken from a study of T cells in Graves' hyperthyroidism and ophthalmopathy. Findings and limits, study-wide: Most clonotypes expanded in thyroid above 0.001 were likewise present in blood. Ophthalmopathy was model-predicted a median roughly 6.2 months pre-onset.

Amplification of TCR beta CDR3 regions used RNA as the template. HTBI primers drove first-round RT-PCR of the TCR CDR3. TCRdb recomputed calls from the multiplex PCR reads with MiXCR, one row per CDR3 protein. Counted here are hundreds of thousands of distinct CDR3 sequences, roughly 15% occurring once; the ten biggest clones make up around 4%. Patients were excluded for uncontrolled infection, other autoimmune disease, pregnancy or lactation. The authors obtained PBMCs from roughly 9.7 ml of fresh peripheral blood. This CDR3 is 14 amino acids long. Trimming at V came to 0 bases and at J to 0 bases, leaving 1 base not matched to a gene. From germline, CDR1 is GTSNPN and CDR2 SVGIG (reference sequence).

The sequence derives from a woman aged 25 to 39 with Graves' hyperthyroidism. This sequence joins TRBV30 and TRBJ1-2, with 7 positions matching TRBD1. Sequenced input: blood. CDR3 in amino acids: CAWSVGQANYGYTF. The CDR3 DNA sequence: TGTGCCTGGAGTGTAGGACAGGCTAACTATGGCTACACCTTC.